This T cell receptor beta chain was captured in a study of cytomegalovirus exposure and HLA in healthy donors. General study points: In a later analysis, across HLA loci, associated TCR counts were highest for DRB1, lowest for HLA-C. One variant, a missense change in DCLRE1C, was linked in a later analysis to TCR beta V- and J-gene trimming.

V shed 5 bases, J shed 6 bases, and the junction held 6 bases outside the gene matches. This CDR3 is 13 amino acids long. CDR1 is LNHNV and CDR2 is YYDKDF in the germline V gene (reference sequence). The PCR used 60 Vbeta and 13 Jbeta primers. Assay used: immunoSEQ multiplex PCR; TCRdb lists only in-frame clones, some missing. The sample carries some 99,000 clones, roughly four fifths recorded once. With regard to this clone: Its specificity is not known.

The chain joins TRBV15 to TRBJ1-2; 7 nucleotides agree with TRBD1. The TCR sequence derives from a female donor in good health and CMV-seronegative. The sequencing sample was made of PBMCs. The CDR3 DNA sequence: TGTGCCACCAGCCGCGGGACAGACGATGGCTACACCTTC. Its translation is CATSRGTDDGYTF.